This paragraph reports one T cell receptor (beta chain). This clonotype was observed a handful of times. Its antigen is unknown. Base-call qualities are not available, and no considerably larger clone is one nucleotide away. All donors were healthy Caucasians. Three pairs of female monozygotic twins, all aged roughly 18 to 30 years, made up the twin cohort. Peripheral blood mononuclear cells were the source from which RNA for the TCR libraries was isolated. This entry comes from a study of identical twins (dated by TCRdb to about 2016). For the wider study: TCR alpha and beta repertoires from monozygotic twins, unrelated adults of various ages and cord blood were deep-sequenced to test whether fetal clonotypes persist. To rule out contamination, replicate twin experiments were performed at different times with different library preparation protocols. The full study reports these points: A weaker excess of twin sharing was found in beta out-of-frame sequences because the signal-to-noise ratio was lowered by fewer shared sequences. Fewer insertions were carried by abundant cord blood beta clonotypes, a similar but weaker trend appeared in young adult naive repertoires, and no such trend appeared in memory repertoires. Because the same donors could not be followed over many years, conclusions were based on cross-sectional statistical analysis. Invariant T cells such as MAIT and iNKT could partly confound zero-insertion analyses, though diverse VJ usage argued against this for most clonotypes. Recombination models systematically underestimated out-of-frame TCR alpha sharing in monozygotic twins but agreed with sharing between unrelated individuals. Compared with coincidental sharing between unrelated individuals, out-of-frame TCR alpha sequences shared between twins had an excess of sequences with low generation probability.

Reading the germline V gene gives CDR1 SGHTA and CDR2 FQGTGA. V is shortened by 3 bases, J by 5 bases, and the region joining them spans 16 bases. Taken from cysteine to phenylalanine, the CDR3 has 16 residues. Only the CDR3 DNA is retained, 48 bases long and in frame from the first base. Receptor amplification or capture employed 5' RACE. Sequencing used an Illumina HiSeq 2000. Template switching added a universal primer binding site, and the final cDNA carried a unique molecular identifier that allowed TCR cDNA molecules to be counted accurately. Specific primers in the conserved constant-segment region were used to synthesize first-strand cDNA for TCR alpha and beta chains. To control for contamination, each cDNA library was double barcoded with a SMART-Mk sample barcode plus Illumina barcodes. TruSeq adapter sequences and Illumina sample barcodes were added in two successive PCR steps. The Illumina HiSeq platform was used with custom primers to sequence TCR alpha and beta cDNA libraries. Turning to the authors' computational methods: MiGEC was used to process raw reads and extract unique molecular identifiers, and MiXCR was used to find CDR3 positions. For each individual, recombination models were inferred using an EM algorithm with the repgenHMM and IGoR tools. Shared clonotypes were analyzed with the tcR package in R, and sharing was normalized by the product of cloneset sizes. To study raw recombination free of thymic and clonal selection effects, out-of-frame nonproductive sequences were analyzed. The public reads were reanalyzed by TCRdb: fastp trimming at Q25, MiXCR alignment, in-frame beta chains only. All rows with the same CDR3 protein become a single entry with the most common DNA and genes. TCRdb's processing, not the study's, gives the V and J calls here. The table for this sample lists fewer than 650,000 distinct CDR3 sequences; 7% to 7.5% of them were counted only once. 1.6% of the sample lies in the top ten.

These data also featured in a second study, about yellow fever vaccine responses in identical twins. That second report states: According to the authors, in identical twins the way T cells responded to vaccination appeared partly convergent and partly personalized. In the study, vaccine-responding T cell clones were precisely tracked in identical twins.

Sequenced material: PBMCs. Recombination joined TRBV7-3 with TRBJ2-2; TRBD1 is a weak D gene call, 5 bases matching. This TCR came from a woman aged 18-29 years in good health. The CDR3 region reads CASSFDVRGFTGELFF. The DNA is TGTGCCAGCAGCTTCGACGTTAGGGGTTTTACCGGGGAGCTGTTTTTT.